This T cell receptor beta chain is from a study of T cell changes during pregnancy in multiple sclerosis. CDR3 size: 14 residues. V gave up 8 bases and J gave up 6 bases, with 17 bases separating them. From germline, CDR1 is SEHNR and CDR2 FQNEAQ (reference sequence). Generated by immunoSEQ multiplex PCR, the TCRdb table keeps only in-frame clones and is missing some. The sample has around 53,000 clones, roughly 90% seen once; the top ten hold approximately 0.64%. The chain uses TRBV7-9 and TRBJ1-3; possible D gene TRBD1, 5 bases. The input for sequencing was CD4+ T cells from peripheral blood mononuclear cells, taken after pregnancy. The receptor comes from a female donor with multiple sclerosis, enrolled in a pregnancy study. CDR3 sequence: CASLPSGFANTIYF. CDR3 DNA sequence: TGTGCCAGCCTCCCATCAGGGTTTGCAAACACCATATATTTT.